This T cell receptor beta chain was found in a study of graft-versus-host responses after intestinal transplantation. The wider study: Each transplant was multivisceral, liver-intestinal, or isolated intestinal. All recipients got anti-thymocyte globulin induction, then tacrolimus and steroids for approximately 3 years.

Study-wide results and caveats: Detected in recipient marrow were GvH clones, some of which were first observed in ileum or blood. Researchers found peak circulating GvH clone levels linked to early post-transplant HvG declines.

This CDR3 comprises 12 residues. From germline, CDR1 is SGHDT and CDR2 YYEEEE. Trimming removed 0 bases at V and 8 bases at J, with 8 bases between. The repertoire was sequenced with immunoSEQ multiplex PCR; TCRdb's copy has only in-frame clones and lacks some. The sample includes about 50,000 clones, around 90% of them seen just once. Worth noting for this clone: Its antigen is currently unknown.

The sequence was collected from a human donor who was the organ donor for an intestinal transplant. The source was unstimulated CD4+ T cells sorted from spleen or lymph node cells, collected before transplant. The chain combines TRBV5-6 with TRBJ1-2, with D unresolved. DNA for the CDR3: TGTGCCAGCAGCTTGGGTCCGGGAGGCTACACCTTC. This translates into CASSLGPGGYTF.